This paragraph reports one T cell receptor (beta chain). Original processing methods: Amplification with reference gene primers provided the estimates of nucleated cell counts. TCRdb's table, derived via immunoSEQ multiplex PCR, lists solely in-frame clones and lacks some. The V and J calls and clone size come from that table; D and trimming were worked out from the DNA. The sample has about 120,000 clones; around 76% are singletons. The data were obtained in a study of blood T cell repertoires in COVID-19. About the research overall: Italy, Spain and the United States were the sources of the convalescent and acute COVID-19 samples. T cells, B-cell-depleted T cells, or PBMCs provided the cDNA or gDNA that served as material.

Trimming shortened V by 0 bases and J by 4 bases, and 9 bases separated the two germline ends. Looked up from germline, CDR1 is GTSNPN and CDR2 is SVGIG (reference sequence). The CDR3 spans 13 residues. V is TRBV30 and J is TRBJ1-2; D gene uncertain. Sequencing was carried out using peripheral blood. The receptor comes from an older man with acute or convalescent COVID-19. CDR3 amino acids: CAWSVRTPYGYTF. The CDR3 region has the DNA TGTGCCTGGAGTGTACGAACACCCTATGGCTACACCTTC.